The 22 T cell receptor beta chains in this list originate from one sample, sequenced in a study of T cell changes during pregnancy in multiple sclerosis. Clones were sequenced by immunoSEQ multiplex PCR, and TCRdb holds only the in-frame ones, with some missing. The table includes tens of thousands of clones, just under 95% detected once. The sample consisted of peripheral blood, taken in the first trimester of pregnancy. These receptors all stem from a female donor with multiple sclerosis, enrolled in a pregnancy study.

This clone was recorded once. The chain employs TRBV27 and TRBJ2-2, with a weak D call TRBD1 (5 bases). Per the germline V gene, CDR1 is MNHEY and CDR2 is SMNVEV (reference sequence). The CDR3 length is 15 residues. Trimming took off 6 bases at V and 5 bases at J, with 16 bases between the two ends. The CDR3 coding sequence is TGTGCCAGCAGCCCCCTGGGGCGTAAGACCGGGGAGCTGTTTTTT. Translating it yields CASSPLGRKTGELFF.

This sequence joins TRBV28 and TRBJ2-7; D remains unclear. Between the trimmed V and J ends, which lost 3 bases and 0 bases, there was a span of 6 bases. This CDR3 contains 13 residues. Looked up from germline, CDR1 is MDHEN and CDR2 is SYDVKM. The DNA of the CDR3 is TGTGCCAGCAGTTTCCGGAGCTCCTACGAGCAGTACTTC. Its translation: CASSFRSSYEQYF.

The CDR3 loop is CASSRTSPSGGGYTF. CDR3 coding DNA: TGTGCCAGCAGCCGCACTTCACCCTCGGGAGGTGGCTACACCTTC. The V gene is TRBV6-5, the J gene TRBJ1-2; D not resolved. In germline, CDR1 is MNHEY, CDR2 SVGAGI. Trimming stripped 6 bases from V and 7 bases from J, with 21 bases between. CDR3 size: 15 residues.

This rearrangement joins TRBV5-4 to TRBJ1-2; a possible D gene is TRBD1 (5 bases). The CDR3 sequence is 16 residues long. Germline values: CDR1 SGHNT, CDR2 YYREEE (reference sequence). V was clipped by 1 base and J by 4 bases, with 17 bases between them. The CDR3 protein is CASSLSSGRSRYGYTF. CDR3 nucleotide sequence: TGTGCCAGCAGCTTGAGTTCAGGGCGGTCACGCTATGGCTACACCTTC.

For the CDR3, the DNA is TGCGCCAGCAGCCAAGAAAGGGGCGAAAATCAGCCCCAGCATTTT. Translation gives CASSQERGENQPQHF. This chain connects TRBV4-1 to TRBJ1-5; the D gene is possibly TRBD1 (5 bases). The CDR3 spans 15 residues. Germline CDR1 reads MGHRA; CDR2 reads YSYEKL. The V end was cut by 0 bases, the J end by 4 bases, with 10 bases between.

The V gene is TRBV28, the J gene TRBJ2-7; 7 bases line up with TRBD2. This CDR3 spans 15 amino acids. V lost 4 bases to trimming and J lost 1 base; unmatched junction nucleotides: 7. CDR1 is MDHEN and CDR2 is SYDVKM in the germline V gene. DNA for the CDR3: TGTGCCAGCAGTTCCCCGGGGGGTTGGTCCTACGAGCAGTACTTC. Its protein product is CASSSPGGWSYEQYF.

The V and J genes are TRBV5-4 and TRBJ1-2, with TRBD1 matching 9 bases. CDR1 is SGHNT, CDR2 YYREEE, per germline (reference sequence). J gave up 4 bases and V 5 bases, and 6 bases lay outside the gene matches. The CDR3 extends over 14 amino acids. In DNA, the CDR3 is TGTGCCAGCAGGGCCACAGGGGGCCCCTATGGCTACACCTTC. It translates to CASRATGGPYGYTF.

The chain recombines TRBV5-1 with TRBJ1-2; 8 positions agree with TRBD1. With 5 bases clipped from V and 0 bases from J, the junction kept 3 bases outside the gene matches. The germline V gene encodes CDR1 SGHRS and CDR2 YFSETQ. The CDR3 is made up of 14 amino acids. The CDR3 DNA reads TGCGCCAGCAGGGAGGACAGGGCTAACTATGGCTACACCTTC. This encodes CASREDRANYGYTF.

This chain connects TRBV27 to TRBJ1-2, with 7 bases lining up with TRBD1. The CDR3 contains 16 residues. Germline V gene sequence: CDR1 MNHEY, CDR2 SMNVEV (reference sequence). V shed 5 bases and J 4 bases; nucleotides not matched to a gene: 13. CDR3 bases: TGTGCCAGCAGTGCCCGACAGGGAATTATAGGCTATGGCTACACCTTC. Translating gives CASSARQGIIGYGYTF.

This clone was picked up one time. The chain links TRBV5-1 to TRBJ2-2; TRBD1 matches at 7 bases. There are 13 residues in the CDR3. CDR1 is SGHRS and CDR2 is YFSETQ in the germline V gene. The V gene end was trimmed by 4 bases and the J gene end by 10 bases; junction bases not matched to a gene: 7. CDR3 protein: CASSTNRGEELFF. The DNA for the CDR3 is TGCGCCAGCAGCACAAACAGGGGAGAGGAGCTGTTTTTT. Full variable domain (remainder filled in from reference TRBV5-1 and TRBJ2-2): KAGVTQTPRYLIKTRGQQVTLSCSPISGHRSVSWYQQTPGQGLQFLFEYFSETQRNKGNFPGRFSGRQFSNSRSEMNVSTLELGDSALYLCASSTNRGEELFFGEGSRLTVL.

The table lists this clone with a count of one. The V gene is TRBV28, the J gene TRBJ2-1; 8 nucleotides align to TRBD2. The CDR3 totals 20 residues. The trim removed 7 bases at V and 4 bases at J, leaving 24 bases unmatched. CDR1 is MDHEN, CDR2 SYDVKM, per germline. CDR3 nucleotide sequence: TGTGCCAGCACCCCACCCCCGGGCACCCCGGGAGGGTTTTTTTACAATGAGCAGTTCTTC. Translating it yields CASTPPPGTPGGFFYNEQFF. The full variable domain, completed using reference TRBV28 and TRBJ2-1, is DVKVTQSSRYLVKRTGEKVFLECVQDMDHENMFWYRQDPGLGLRLIYFSYDVKMKEKGDIPEGYSVSREKKERFSLILESASTNQTSMYLCASTPPPGTPGGFFYNEQFFGPGTRLTVL.

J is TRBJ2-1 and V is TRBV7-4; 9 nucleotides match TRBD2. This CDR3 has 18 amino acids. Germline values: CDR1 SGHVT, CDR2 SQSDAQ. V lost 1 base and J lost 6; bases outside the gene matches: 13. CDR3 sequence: CASSLVRVERGVCNEQFF. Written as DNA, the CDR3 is TGTGCCAGCAGCTTAGTGCGCGTGGAGCGGGGGGTGTGCAATGAGCAGTTCTTC.

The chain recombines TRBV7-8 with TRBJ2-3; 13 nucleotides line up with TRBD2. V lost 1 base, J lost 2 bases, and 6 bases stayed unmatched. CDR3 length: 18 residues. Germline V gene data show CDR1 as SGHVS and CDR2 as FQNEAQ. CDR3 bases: TGTGCCAGCAGCTTAGGGGGGACTAGCGGGGCCCTCACAGATACGCAGTATTTT. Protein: CASSLGGTSGALTDTQYF.

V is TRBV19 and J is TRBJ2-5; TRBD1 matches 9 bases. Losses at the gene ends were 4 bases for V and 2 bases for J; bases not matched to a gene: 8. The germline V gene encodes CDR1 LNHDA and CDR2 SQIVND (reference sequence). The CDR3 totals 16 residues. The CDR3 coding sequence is TGTGCCAGTAGTAATGACGACAGGGGGGAACAAGAGACCCAGTACTTC. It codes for CASSNDDRGEQETQYF.

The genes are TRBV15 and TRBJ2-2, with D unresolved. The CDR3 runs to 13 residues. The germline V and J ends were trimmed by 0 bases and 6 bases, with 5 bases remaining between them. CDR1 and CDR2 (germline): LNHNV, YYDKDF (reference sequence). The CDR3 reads CATSRDLAGELFF. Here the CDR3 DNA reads TGTGCCACCAGCAGAGATCTCGCCGGGGAGCTGTTTTTT.

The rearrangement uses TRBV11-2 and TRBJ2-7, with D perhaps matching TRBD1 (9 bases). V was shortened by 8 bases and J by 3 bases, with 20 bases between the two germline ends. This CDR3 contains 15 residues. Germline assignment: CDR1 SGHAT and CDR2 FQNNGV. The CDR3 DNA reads TGTGCCAGCTACCCGGGAGGGGACAGGGTCTACGAGCAGTACTTC. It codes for CASYPGGDRVYEQYF.

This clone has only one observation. The CDR3 loop reads CASSLGRSNTEAFF. In DNA form, the CDR3 reads TGTGCCAGCAGCTTAGGACGGAGTAACACTGAAGCTTTCTTT. The genes are TRBV7-2 and TRBJ1-1; the D is unclear. The CDR3 sequence is 14 residues long. The V gene's germline CDR1 is SGHTA and CDR2 FQGNSA. V was cut by 1 base and J by 2 bases, with 8 bases left in between.

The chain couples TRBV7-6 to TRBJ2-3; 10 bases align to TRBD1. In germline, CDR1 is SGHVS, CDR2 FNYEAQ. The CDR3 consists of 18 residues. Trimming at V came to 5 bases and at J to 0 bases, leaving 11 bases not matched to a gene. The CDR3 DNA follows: TGTGCCAGCAGCGGATGGACAGGGGGGCGATTGAGCACAGATACGCAGTATTTT. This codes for CASSGWTGGRLSTDTQYF.

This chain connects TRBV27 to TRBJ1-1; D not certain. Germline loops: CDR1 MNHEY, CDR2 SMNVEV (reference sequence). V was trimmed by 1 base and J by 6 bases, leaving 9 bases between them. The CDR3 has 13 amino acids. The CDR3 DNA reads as TGTGCCAGCAGTTTATTGGGAGGGTCTGAAGCTTTCTTT. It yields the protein CASSLLGGSEAFF.

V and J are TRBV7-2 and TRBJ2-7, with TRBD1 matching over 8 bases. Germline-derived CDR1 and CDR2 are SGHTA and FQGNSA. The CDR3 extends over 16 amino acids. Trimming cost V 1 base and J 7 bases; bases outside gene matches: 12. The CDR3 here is CASSLDSGGYFEEQYF. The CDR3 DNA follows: TGTGCCAGCAGCTTAGACTCAGGGGGCTATTTCGAAGAGCAGTACTTC.

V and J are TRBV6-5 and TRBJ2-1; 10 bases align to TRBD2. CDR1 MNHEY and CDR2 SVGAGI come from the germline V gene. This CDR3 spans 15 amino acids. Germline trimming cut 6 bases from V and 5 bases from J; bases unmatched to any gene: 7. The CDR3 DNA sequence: TGTGCCAGCAGGCCCCCACTAGCGGGAAACAATGAGCAGTTCTTC. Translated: CASRPPLAGNNEQFF.

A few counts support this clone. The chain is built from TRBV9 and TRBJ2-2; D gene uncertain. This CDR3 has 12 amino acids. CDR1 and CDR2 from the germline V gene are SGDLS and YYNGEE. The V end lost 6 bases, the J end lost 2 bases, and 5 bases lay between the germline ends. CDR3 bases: TGTGCCAGCAAACAAAACACCGGGGAGCTGTTTTTT. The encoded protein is CASKQNTGELFF.